This entry concerns a single TCR beta chain. The target antigen is unknown. Noted time point: persistent/refractory GD, antithyroid drugs over 5 years with positive TRAb. RNA from PBMCs was the source of the TCR library. A volume of approximately 9.8 milliliters of peripheral blood was collected in EDTA tubes. In building TCR beta libraries, iRepertoire HTBI primers were used together with Arm-PCR of CDR3 regions. One entry per CDR3 protein results from TCRdb running MiXCR on the multiplex PCR reads. Among fewer than 550,000 distinct CDR3 sequences listed, about 22% were seen once. This CDR3 is 12 amino acids long. V lost 5 bases and J lost 3, with 8 bases in between. Germline loops: CDR1 SGHRS, CDR2 YFSETQ. The data were obtained in a study of regulatory T cells in long-lasting Graves disease. Study-wide points: Persistent disease preferred TRBV28, TRBJ1-2 and TRBJ2-5.

J is TRBJ1-2 and V is TRBV5-1; perhaps TRBD1 as D (5 bases). The source was peripheral blood mononuclear cells (PBMCs), collected when the disease was refractory, from a patient treated with antithyroid drugs. This clonotype was obtained from a female donor with Graves disease. The CDR3 DNA reads as TGCGCCAGCAGAGGACAAGACTATGGCTACACCTTC. Its translation is CASRGQDYGYTF.